The subject of this entry is one T cell receptor beta chain. No antigen is known for it. This sample stems from a study of blood T cells in healthy people across ages. Findings and caveats of the study: Age showed a roughly linear inverse relationship with TCR beta diversity per million T cells.

Sample-barcoded 5' priming and a J-beta primer mix drove a second PCR of roughly 6 to 12 cycles. MiXCR, applied by TCRdb to the 5' RACE reads, yields one record per CDR3 protein. The data hold over a million distinct CDR3 sequences, with about 25% observed a single time. Drawn from each donor were around 9.1 milliliters of peripheral blood. With 2 bases removed from V and 6 bases from J, the gap between germline ends came to 19 bases. Looked up from germline, CDR1 is SGHVS and CDR2 is FNYEAQ. The CDR3 covers 16 residues. The data were also submitted as part of a second study, on T cells of mothers and their children. This second study says: Each mother gave over 8.5 million TCR beta CDR3 reads; each child, around 2.8 million.

This sequence was found in a girl aged 2 to 9 in good health. Sequencing was done on a sample of blood. The genes are TRBV7-6 and TRBJ1-1; D gene ambiguous. CDR3: CASSLSPDHLRAEAFF. The DNA for the CDR3 is TGTGCCAGCAGCTTATCGCCGGACCACCTACGTGCTGAAGCTTTCTTT.